These 29 T cell receptor beta chains originate from one sample sequenced in a study of cytomegalovirus exposure and HLA in healthy donors (dated by TCRdb to the late 2010s). Libraries came from the immunoSEQ multiplex PCR assay. Held by TCRdb, this immuneACCESS table contains in-frame sequences only and omits some clones. Under half of the omission traces to an unresolved V gene where checked; the cause of the rest is unknown. A total of about 70,000 clones appear in this sample, about 95% of them only once. Approximately 2.1% of the sample rests with the top ten. Sequenced: PBMCs. The receptors here all came from a woman aged 18-35 years in good health and CMV-seropositive.

This clone was observed once. The V gene is TRBV4-2, the J gene TRBJ2-2; 7 positions match TRBD2. CDR3 size: 16 residues. With V trimmed by 0 bases and J by 6 bases, 7 bases remained unmatched. CDR1 and CDR2 from the germline V gene are LGHNA and YNFKEQ. CDR3 residues: CASSQELTSRAGELFF. The DNA for the CDR3 is TGTGCCAGCAGCCAAGAACTGACTAGCAGGGCCGGGGAGCTGTTTTTT.

The V call is TRBV14, the J call TRBJ1-2, with D possibly being TRBD1 (5 bases). Per the germline V gene, CDR1 is SGHDN and CDR2 is FVKESK. The V end lost 1 base, the J end lost 7 bases, and 7 bases lay between the germline ends. CDR3 size: 12 residues. DNA for the CDR3: TGTGCCAGCAGCCAAGCTAGGGGTGGCTACACCTTC. Residues: CASSQARGGYTF.

The J gene is TRBJ1-2, the V gene TRBV19; tentatively, D is TRBD1 (5 bases). Per germline, CDR1 LNHDA and CDR2 SQIVND (reference sequence). This CDR3 region has 14 residues. V lost 0 bases and J lost 7, with 12 bases in between. CDR3 residues: CASSIEAGMSGYTF. As DNA, the CDR3 is TGTGCCAGTAGTATAGAGGCAGGGATGAGTGGCTACACCTTC.

The chain couples TRBV19 to TRBJ1-1; D is uncertain. V was pared by 6 bases and J by 1 base, with 12 bases between. Per germline, CDR1 LNHDA and CDR2 SQIVND (reference sequence). This CDR3 has 14 amino acids. CDR3 loop: CASSVRQTNTEAFF. Written as DNA, the CDR3 is TGTGCCAGTAGCGTTCGACAAACGAACACTGAAGCTTTCTTT.

This chain links TRBV28 with TRBJ1-6; no definite D call. The CDR3 is 13 residues long. Germline CDR1 and CDR2: MDHEN and SYDVKM. Trimming left V 7 bases short and J 7 bases short, with 11 bases between. The CDR3 DNA reads as TGTGCCAGCAAGGTCGGGGTAAATTCACCCCTCCACTTT. Its protein is CASKVGVNSPLHF. The whole variable domain, filled in from reference TRBV28 and TRBJ1-6, reads DVKVTQSSRYLVKRTGEKVFLECVQDMDHENMFWYRQDPGLGLRLIYFSYDVKMKEKGDIPEGYSVSREKKERFSLILESASTNQTSMYLCASKVGVNSPLHFGNGTRLTVT.

The chain couples TRBV5-4 to TRBJ2-7; D gene unclear. The CDR3 has 15 amino acids. V was clipped by 1 base and J by 0 bases, with 11 bases between them. Germline V CDR1 and CDR2: SGHNT, YYREEE (reference sequence). The CDR3 spells CASSLSAVDSYEQYF. CDR3 DNA: TGTGCCAGCAGCTTGAGTGCGGTTGACTCCTACGAGCAGTACTTC.

V and J are TRBV27 and TRBJ2-7; D may be TRBD2 (5 bases). The ends were cut back, 3 bases at V and 4 bases at J, with 13 bases in the middle. Germline V gene sequence: CDR1 MNHEY, CDR2 SMNVEV (reference sequence). CDR3 length equals 14 residues. The CDR3 sequence: CASSFRGSRYEQYF. The CDR3 nucleotides read TGTGCCAGCAGTTTTCGAGGGAGCAGGTACGAGCAGTACTTC.

V and J are TRBV5-8 and TRBJ2-7, with TRBD2 matching over 9 bases. This CDR3 has 14 amino acids. V was pared by 2 bases and J by 4 bases, with 4 bases of the junction left unmatched. Per germline, CDR1 SGHTS and CDR2 YDEGEE. The CDR3 DNA reads as TGTGCCAGCAGCTTAGGAGCGGGGGGTTACGAGCAGTACTTC. It specifies CASSLGAGGYEQYF. The full variable domain, completed using reference TRBV5-8 and TRBJ2-7, is EAGVTQSPTHLIKTRGQQATLRCSPISGHTSVYWYQQALGLGLQFLLWYDEGEERNRGNFPPRFSGRQFPNYSSELNVNALELEDSALYLCASSLGAGGYEQYFGPGTRLTVT.

J is TRBJ2-7 and V is TRBV18; D is perhaps TRBD1 (5 bases). Trimming cost V 6 bases and J 2 bases, with 20 bases left between them. The V gene's germline CDR1 is KGHSH and CDR2 LQKENI. This CDR3 is 16 amino acids long. DNA of the CDR3: TGTGCCAGCTCCCCCCTTGACAGAGCCCTTACCTACGAGCAGTACTTC. Its translation is CASSPLDRALTYEQYF. The full variable domain, with the rest looked up from reference TRBV18 and TRBJ2-7, is NAGVMQNPRHLVRRRGQEARLRCSPMKGHSHVYWYRQLPEEGLKFMVYLQKENIIDESGMPKERFSAEFPKEGPSILRIQQVVRGDSAAYFCASSPLDRALTYEQYFGPGTRLTVT.

The sample holds one count of this clone. This chain links TRBV19 with TRBJ1-1, with D tentatively TRBD1 (5 bases). The CDR3 totals 11 residues. V was cut by 8 bases and J by 9 bases, with 13 bases left in between. Germline V gene lookup returns CDR1 LNHDA and CDR2 SQIVND (reference sequence). CDR3 sequence: CASGEGTQAFF. DNA of the CDR3: TGTGCCAGTGGGGAAGGGACTCAAGCTTTCTTT.

This clone is a singleton in its sample. This sequence joins TRBV5-6 and TRBJ2-7, with 7 positions matching TRBD1. This CDR3 has 14 amino acids. The germline gives CDR1 SGHDT, CDR2 YYEEEE. V lost 4 bases and J lost 0; bases outside the gene matches: 4. In DNA form, the CDR3 reads TGTGCCAGCAGCGCCGGGACAGTCTCCTACGAGCAGTACTTC. As protein: CASSAGTVSYEQYF.

This chain links TRBV4-3 with TRBJ2-3; D gene unclear. The germline V gene encodes CDR1 LGHNA and CDR2 YSLEER. The length of the CDR3 is 13 residues. Trimming removed 3 bases from V and 5 bases from J, with 9 bases in between. CDR3 in amino acids: CASSQVLEDTQYF. The CDR3 DNA follows: TGCGCCAGCAGCCAGGTTTTAGAAGATACGCAGTATTTT.

In this sample, this clone turned up a few times. This sequence joins TRBV29-1 and TRBJ1-1, with 10 bases lining up with TRBD1. Trimming took 6 bases from V and 4 from J; bases not matched to a gene: 2. Germline CDR1 SQVTM, CDR2 ANQGSEA. This CDR3 is built from 12 residues. CDR3 in DNA: TGCAGCGTGACAGGGGGCCTCACTGAAGCTTTCTTT. Protein sequence: CSVTGGLTEAFF.

The table lists this clone with a few counts. The rearrangement links TRBV6-4 to TRBJ2-3; TRBD2 might be the D (6 bases). The CDR3 length is 13 residues. Germline V gene data show CDR1 as MRHNA and CDR2 as SNTAGT. Trimming stripped 4 bases from V and 2 bases from J, with 7 bases between. Here the CDR3 reads CASSGRDTDTQYF. The CDR3 bases are TGTGCCAGCAGTGGGCGGGACACAGATACGCAGTATTTT.

The chain is built from TRBV4-3 and TRBJ2-2; D is undetermined. CDR3 size: 15 residues. Germline CDR1 and CDR2: LGHNA and YSLEER. Trimming removed 0 bases from V and 1 base from J, with 6 bases in between. In DNA, the CDR3 is TGCGCCAGCAGCCAAGATTCCAGGAACACCGGGGAGCTGTTTTTT. Its translation: CASSQDSRNTGELFF.

The CDR3 spells CASSRDREFEAFF. The CDR3 DNA is TGCGCCAGCAGTCGTGACAGGGAATTTGAAGCTTTCTTT. The rearrangement uses TRBV5-1 and TRBJ1-1; 7 bases are shared with TRBD1. CDR1 and CDR2 (germline): SGHRS, YFSETQ. The CDR3 spans 13 residues. The junction had 8 bases not matched to a gene; V was cut back by 5 bases and J by 7 bases.

This chain connects TRBV2 to TRBJ2-7, with 8 nucleotides matching TRBD1. Germline V gene sequence: CDR1 SNHLY, CDR2 FYNNEI. The CDR3 covers 16 residues. After removal of 1 base from V and 3 bases from J, the junction contained 8 bases not matched to a gene. CDR3 in DNA: TGTGCCAGCAGTGAAGGGACAGGGAACCCCTACTACGAGCAGTACTTC. This gives the protein CASSEGTGNPYYEQYF.

The CDR3 loop is CASSGQRVKGQWGDTQYF. CDR3 coding DNA: TGTGCCAGCAGTGGACAGCGGGTAAAGGGTCAATGGGGGGATACGCAGTATTTT. The rearrangement uses TRBV6-1 and TRBJ2-3, with D maybe TRBD2 (6 bases). CDR1 MNHNS and CDR2 SASEGT come from the germline V gene. The CDR3 consists of 18 residues. V was clipped by 4 bases and J by 6 bases, with 26 bases between them.

The chain has TRBV12-5 and TRBJ2-2; D possibly corresponds to TRBD2 (6 bases). V was trimmed by 5 bases and J by 5 bases, leaving 15 bases between them. In germline, CDR1 is LGHNT, CDR2 FRNRAP. CDR3 length: 15 amino acids. The CDR3 DNA reads as TGTGCTAGTGGTGTACGGGACTGGCTAACCGGGGAGCTGTTTTTT. As protein: CASGVRDWLTGELFF.

J is TRBJ1-3 and V is TRBV7-9; TRBD1 aligns across 9 bases. With 5 bases clipped from V and 0 bases from J, the junction kept 11 bases outside the gene matches. The CDR3 is 18 amino acids. Germline-derived CDR1 and CDR2 are SEHNR and FQNEAQ (reference sequence). In DNA, the CDR3 is TGTGCCAGCAGCCTACGTCCGGGACAGGGATTCTCTGGAAACACCATATATTTT. Residues: CASSLRPGQGFSGNTIYF.

The rearrangement links TRBV5-1 to TRBJ2-7; 13 nucleotides match TRBD2. V was pared by 4 bases and J by 2 bases, with 6 bases of the junction left unmatched. Germline values: CDR1 SGHRS, CDR2 YFSETQ. The CDR3 has 16 amino acids. The CDR3 reads CASSPLTSGGTYEQYF. CDR3 nucleotides: TGCGCCAGCAGCCCCCTGACTAGCGGGGGGACCTACGAGCAGTACTTC.

The J gene is TRBJ2-7, the V gene TRBV30, with D possibly matching TRBD1 (5 bases). Per germline, CDR1 GTSNPN and CDR2 SVGIG (reference sequence). This CDR3 region has 13 residues. V lost 0 bases, J lost 1 base, and 7 bases lay in between. The CDR3 protein is CAWSVDSSYEQYF. CDR3 sequence (DNA): TGTGCCTGGAGTGTAGACAGTTCCTACGAGCAGTACTTC. The complete variable domain, with remaining parts taken from reference TRBV30 and TRBJ2-7, reads SQTIHQWPATLVQPVGSPLSLECTVEGTSNPNLYWYRQAAGRGLQLLFYSVGIGQISSEVPQNLSASRPQDRQFILSSKKLLLSDSGFYLCAWSVDSSYEQYFGPGTRLTVT.

This clone appeared a single time. The chain couples TRBV4-1 to TRBJ2-1; 8 nucleotides match TRBD2. This CDR3 is built from 15 residues. Germline V gene sequence: CDR1 MGHRA, CDR2 YSYEKL. V lost 2 bases and J lost 7; bases outside the gene matches: 7. The CDR3, as DNA: TGCGCCAGCAGCCAATGGGGTAGCGGGAATAATGAGCAGTTCTTC. Protein product: CASSQWGSGNNEQFF.

This chain connects TRBV27 to TRBJ2-1; 9 nucleotides align to TRBD1. The ends lost 6 bases at V and 4 bases at J; junction bases unmatched: 22. This CDR3 is 20 amino acids long. CDR1 and CDR2 (germline): MNHEY, SMNVEV (reference sequence). CDR3 residues: CASRKRGTGLRSGFYNEQFF. The CDR3 nucleotides read TGTGCCAGCAGGAAAAGGGGGACAGGGCTTCGATCGGGTTTTTACAATGAGCAGTTCTTC.

The rearrangement links TRBV9 to TRBJ2-1, with 8 bases aligning to TRBD1. The ends lost 0 bases at V and 4 bases at J; junction bases unmatched: 0. The CDR3 has 14 residues. CDR1 SGDLS and CDR2 YYNGEE come from the germline V gene. In DNA, the CDR3 is TGTGCCAGCAGCGTAGGGACAGGGTACAATGAGCAGTTCTTC. Translated: CASSVGTGYNEQFF.

The rearrangement uses TRBV18 and TRBJ2-7; D call uncertain. The V end lost 4 bases, the J end lost 0 bases, and 4 bases lay between the germline ends. The CDR3 consists of 12 residues. Germline loops: CDR1 KGHSH, CDR2 LQKENI. The CDR3 loop reads CASSRSSYEQYF. The DNA of the CDR3 is TGTGCCAGCTCACGGAGCTCCTACGAGCAGTACTTC.

This chain connects TRBV2 to TRBJ1-2; 10 bases are a match to TRBD1. Germline V gives CDR1 SNHLY, CDR2 FYNNEI. The junction had 9 bases not matched to a gene; V was cut back by 4 bases and J by 7 bases. The CDR3 totals 15 residues. The CDR3 DNA reads as TGTGCCAGCAGTGGTGGTGGACAGGGGGTCGGTGGCTACACCTTC. Amino acids: CASSGGGQGVGGYTF.

The rearrangement uses TRBV5-4 and TRBJ2-4; D gene uncertain. This CDR3 region has 14 residues. The V end was cut by 1 base, the J end by 5 bases, with 10 bases between. Germline loops: CDR1 SGHNT, CDR2 YYREEE (reference sequence). The CDR3 coding sequence is TGTGCCAGCAGCTTGATGGGCCGAGAAAACATTCAGTACTTC. Translating it yields CASSLMGRENIQYF.

V gene TRBV19 combines with J gene TRBJ2-6; maybe TRBD2 (6 bases). Germline V gene lookup returns CDR1 LNHDA and CDR2 SQIVND (reference sequence). Deletions cut 4 bases from V and 4 bases from J, with 14 bases between. CDR3 length: 16 amino acids. This CDR3 is CASSRREFVGANVLTF. The CDR3 DNA reads TGTGCCAGTAGTAGACGGGAGTTCGTCGGGGCCAACGTCCTGACTTTC.